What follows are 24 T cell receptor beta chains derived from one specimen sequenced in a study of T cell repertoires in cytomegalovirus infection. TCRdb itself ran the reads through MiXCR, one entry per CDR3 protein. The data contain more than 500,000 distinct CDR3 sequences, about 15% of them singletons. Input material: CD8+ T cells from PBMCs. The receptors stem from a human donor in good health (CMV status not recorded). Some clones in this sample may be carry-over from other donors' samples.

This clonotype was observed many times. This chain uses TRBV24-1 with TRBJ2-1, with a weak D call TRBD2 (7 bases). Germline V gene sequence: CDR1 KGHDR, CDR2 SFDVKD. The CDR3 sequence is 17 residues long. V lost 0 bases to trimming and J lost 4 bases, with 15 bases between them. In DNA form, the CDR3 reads TGTGCCACCAGTGATTTGAAGCGAGGGAGGGGGTACAATGAGCAGTTCTTC. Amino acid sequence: CATSDLKRGRGYNEQFF.

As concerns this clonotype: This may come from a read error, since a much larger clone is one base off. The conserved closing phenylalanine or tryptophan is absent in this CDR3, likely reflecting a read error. The CDR3, as DNA: TGTGCCAGCAGTCCCCAGCGGGATGAGCAGTTCTTA. Protein product: CASSPQRDEQFL. This chain joins TRBV28 and TRBJ2-1; D possibly corresponds to TRBD2 (6 bases). V was trimmed by 5 bases and J by 8 bases, leaving 10 bases between them. From germline, CDR1 is MDHEN and CDR2 SYDVKM. This CDR3 spans 12 amino acids.

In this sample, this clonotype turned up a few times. The CDR3 region has the DNA TGTGCCAGCAGTTCCGGGAGCGGGAGTGAGCAGTACTTC. Translation gives CASSSGSGSEQYF. The V gene is TRBV27, the J gene TRBJ2-7; 8 positions match TRBD2. Germline assignment: CDR1 MNHEY and CDR2 SMNVEV (reference sequence). Germline trimming cut 4 bases from V and 7 bases from J; bases unmatched to any gene: 6. This CDR3 contains 13 residues.

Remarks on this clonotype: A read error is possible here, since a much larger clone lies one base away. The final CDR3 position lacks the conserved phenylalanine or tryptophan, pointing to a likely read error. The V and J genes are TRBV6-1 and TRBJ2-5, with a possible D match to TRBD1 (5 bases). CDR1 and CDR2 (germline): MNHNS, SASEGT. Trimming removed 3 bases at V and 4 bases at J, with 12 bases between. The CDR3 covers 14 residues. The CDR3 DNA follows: TGTGCCAGCAGTGAGCTCAGGGCTCGAGAGACCCAGTACTGC. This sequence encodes CASSELRARETQYC.

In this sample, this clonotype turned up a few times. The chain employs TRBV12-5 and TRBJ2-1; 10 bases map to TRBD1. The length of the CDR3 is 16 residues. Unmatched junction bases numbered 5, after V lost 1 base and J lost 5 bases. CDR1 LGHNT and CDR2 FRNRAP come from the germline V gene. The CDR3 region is CASGLGTGGKHNEQFF. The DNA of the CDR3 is TGTGCTAGTGGTTTGGGGACAGGGGGTAAACACAATGAGCAGTTCTTC.

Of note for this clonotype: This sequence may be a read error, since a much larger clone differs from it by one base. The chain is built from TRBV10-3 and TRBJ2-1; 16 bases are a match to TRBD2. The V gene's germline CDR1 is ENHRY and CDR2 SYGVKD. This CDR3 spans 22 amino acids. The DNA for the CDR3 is TGTGCCATCAGTGTATATAGAGGGACTAGCGGGGGGGAAGAAAGCTCCTACAATGAGCTGTTCTTC. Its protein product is CAISVYRGTSGGEESSYNELFF.

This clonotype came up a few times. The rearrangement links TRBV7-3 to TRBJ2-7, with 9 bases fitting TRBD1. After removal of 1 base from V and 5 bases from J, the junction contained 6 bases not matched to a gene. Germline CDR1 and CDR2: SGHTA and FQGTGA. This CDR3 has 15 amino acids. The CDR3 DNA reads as TGTGCCAGCAGCTTAATGGGGACAGGGAGCCACGAGCAGTACTTC. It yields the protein CASSLMGTGSHEQYF.

In nucleotides, the CDR3 is TGTGCCAGCAGCTTATCAGCCGTAGATGAAGTTGAAGCTTTCTTT. Protein product: CASSLSAVDEVEAFF. The V and J genes are TRBV13 and TRBJ1-1; the D is unclear. The CDR3 runs to 15 residues. From germline, CDR1 is PRHDT and CDR2 FYEKMQ (reference sequence). Trimming pared 2 bases from V and 7 bases from J, leaving 17 bases between.

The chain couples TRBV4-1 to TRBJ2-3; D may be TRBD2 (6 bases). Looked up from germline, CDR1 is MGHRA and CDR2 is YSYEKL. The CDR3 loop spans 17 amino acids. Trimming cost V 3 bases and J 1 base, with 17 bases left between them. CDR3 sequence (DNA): TGCGCCAGCAGCCAGTCGGGCAACGGGGGAGGCACAGATACGCAGTATTTT. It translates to CASSQSGNGGGTDTQYF.

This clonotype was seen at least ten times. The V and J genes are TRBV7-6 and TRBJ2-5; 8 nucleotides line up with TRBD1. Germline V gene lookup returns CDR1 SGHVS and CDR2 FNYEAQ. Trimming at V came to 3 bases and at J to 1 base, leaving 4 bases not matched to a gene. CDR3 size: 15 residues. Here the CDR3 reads CASSLDRDVQETQYF. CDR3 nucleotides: TGTGCCAGCAGCTTGGACAGGGATGTCCAAGAGACCCAGTACTTC.

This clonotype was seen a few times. CDR3 DNA: TGTGCCAGCAGAAAGGGTTTTAACCAGCCCCAGCATTTT. The encoded protein is CASRKGFNQPQHF. This chain connects TRBV27 to TRBJ1-5; no reliable D call. CDR1 is MNHEY and CDR2 is SMNVEV in the germline V gene (reference sequence). This CDR3 is 13 amino acids long. The germline V and J ends were trimmed by 6 bases and 7 bases, with 13 bases remaining between them.

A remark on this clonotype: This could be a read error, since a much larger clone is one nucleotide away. The CDR3 bases are TGTGCCAGCAGTCCAGGGGAGGCCTCTGAAGCTTTCTTT. As protein: CASSPGEASEAFF. The gene calls are TRBV12-3 or TRBV12-4 and TRBJ1-1, with D possibly matching TRBD1 (6 bases). Trimming removed 5 bases from V and 6 bases from J, with 13 bases in between. CDR3 length: 13 residues.

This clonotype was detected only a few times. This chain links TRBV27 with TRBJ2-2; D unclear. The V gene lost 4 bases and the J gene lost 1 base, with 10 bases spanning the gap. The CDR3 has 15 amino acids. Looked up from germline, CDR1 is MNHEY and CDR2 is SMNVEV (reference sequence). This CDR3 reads CASSSTLKNTGELFF. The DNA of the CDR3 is TGTGCCAGCAGTTCCACCCTGAAGAACACCGGGGAGCTGTTTTTT.

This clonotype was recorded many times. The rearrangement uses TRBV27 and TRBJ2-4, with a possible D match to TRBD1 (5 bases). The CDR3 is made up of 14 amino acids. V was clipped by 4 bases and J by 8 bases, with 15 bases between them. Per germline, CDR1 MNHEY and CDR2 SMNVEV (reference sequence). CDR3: CASSSGPQGHIQYF. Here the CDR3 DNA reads TGTGCCAGCAGTTCCGGGCCCCAGGGTCACATTCAGTACTTC.

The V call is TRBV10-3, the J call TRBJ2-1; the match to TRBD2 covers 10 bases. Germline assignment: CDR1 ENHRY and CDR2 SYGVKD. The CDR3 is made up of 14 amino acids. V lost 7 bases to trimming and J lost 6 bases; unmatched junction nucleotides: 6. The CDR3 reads CAITPAGGVNEQFF. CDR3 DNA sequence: TGTGCCATCACCCCAGCGGGAGGGGTCAATGAGCAGTTCTTC.

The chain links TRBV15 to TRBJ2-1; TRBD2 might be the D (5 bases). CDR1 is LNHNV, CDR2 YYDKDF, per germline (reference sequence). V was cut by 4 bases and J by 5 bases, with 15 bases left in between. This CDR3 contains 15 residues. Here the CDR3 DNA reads TGTGCCACCAGCACACTAGGAGGTTCAGACAATGAGCAGTTCTTC. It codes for CATSTLGGSDNEQFF.

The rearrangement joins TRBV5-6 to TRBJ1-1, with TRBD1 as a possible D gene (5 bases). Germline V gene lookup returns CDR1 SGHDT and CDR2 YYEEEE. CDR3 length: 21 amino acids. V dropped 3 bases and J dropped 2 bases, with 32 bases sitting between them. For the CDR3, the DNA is TGTGCCAGCAGCTCCATTGGGTACTCGGACTTTCGTGAGGGGTATAACACTGAAGCTTTCTTT. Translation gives CASSSIGYSDFREGYNTEAFF.

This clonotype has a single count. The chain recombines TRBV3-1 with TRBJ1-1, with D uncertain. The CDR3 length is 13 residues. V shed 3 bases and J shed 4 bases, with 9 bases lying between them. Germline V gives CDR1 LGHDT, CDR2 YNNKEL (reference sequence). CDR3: CASSQEEATEAFF. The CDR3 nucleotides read TGTGCCAGCAGCCAGGAGGAAGCCACTGAAGCTTTCTTT. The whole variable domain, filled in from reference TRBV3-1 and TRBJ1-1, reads DTAVSQTPKYLVTQMGNDKSIKCEQNLGHDTMYWYKQDSKKFLKIMFSYNNKELIINETVPNRFSPKSPDKAHLNLHINSLELGDSAVYFCASSQEEATEAFFGQGTRLTVV.

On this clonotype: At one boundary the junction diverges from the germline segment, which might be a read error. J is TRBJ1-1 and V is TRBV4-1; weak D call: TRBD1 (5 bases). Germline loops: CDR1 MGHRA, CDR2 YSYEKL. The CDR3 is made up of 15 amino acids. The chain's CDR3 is CASSRIVEGKTESFF. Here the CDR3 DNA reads TGTGCCAGCAGCCGGATCGTCGAGGGGAAAACTGAATCTTTCTTT.

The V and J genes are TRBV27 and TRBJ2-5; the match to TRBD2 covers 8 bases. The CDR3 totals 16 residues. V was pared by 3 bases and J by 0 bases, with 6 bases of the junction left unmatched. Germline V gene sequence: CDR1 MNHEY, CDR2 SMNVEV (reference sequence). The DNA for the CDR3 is TGTGCCAGCAGTTTTTCAGCGGGAGAGAACCAAGAGACCCAGTACTTC. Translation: CASSFSAGENQETQYF.

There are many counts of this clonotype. CDR3 sequence reads: CASSHREVFNEQFF. DNA of the CDR3: TGTGCCAGCAGTCACAGAGAGGTATTCAATGAGCAGTTCTTC. The genes are TRBV6-5 and TRBJ2-1; no reliable D call. V lost 5 bases and J 6 bases, leaving 14 bases between the germline ends. Germline V gene sequence: CDR1 MNHEY, CDR2 SVGAGI. CDR3 length equals 14 residues.

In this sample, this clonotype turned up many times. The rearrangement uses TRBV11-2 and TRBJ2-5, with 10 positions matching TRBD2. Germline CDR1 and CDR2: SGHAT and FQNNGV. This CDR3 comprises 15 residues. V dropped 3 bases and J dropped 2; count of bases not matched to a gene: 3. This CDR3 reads CASSFEAGGQETQYF. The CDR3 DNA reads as TGTGCCAGCAGCTTCGAAGCGGGGGGGCAAGAGACCCAGTACTTC.

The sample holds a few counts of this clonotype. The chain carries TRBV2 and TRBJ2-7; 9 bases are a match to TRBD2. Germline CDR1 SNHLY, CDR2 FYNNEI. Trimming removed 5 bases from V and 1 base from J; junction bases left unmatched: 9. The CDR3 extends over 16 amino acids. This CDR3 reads CASSPGPAGGSYEQYF. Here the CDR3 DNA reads TGTGCCAGCAGTCCCGGCCCAGCGGGAGGTTCCTACGAGCAGTACTTC.

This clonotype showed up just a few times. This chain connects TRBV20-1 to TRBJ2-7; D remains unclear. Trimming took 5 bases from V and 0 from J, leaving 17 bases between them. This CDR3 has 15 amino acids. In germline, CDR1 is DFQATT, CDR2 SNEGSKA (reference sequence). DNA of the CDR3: TGCAGTGCTTTGATACCAAGTCCTGGCTCCTACGAGCAGTACTTC. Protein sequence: CSALIPSPGSYEQYF.